This T cell receptor (beta chain) was sequenced in a study of shared clonotypes between healthy human individuals. Study conclusions and caveats: Incompleteness in sorted-subset sequencing, despite large depth, was shown by rarefaction.

Trimming left V 6 bases short and J 4 bases short, with 13 bases between. The CDR3 covers 14 residues. Germline CDR1 reads MNHEY; CDR2 reads SMNVEV (reference sequence). The method was immunoSEQ multiplex PCR; TCRdb's version includes in-frame clones alone and lacks a portion of them. The table has fewer than 1.6 million clones, 98% seen once. As concerns this clone: What it recognizes is unknown.

This clonotype originated in a man under 40 in good health. The chain couples TRBV27 to TRBJ2-1; no clear D. Sequencing used naive CD4+ T cells sorted from blood. As to subset: CD45RA+ positively selected. The CDR3 DNA is TGTGCCAGCAGGCGAGCCCAGACATACAATGAGCAGTTCTTC. Amino acids: CASRRAQTYNEQFF.